The source of this T cell receptor beta chain is a study of T cell responses to AZD1222 COVID-19 vaccine. Germline CDR1 SGHNT, CDR2 YENEEA. Deletions cut 0 bases from V and 4 bases from J, with 9 bases between. The CDR3 runs to 14 residues. TCRdb's copy holds only in-frame clones and misses some; the assay was immunoSEQ multiplex PCR. The profile shows 90,000 to 100,000 clones, around nine tenths of them singletons. This clonotype was obtained from an adult who received the AZD1222 COVID-19 vaccine. The material was peripheral blood, obtained 28 days after the second AZD1222 dose. The J gene is TRBJ1-1, the V gene TRBV11-3; D not resolved. The CDR3 DNA follows: TGTGCCAGCAGCTTAGATCGGGGTTTCACTGAAGCTTTCTTT. Its translation is CASSLDRGFTEAFF.